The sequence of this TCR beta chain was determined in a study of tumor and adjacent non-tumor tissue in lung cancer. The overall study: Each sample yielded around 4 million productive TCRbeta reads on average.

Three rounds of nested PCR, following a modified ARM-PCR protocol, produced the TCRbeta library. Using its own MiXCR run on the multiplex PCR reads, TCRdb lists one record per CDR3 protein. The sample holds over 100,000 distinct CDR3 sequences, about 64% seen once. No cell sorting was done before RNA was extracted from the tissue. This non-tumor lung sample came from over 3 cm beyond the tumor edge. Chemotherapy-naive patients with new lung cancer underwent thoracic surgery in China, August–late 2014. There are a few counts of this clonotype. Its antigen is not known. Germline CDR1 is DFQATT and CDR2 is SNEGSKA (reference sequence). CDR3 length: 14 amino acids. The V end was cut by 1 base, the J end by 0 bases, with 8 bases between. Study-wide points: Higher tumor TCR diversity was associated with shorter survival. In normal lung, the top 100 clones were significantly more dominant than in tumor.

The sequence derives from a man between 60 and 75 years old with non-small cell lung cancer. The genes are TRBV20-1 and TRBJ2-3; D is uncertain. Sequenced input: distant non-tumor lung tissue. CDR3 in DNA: TGCAGTGCTAGAGGTGTACAGAGCACAGATACGCAGTATTTT. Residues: CSARGVQSTDTQYF.